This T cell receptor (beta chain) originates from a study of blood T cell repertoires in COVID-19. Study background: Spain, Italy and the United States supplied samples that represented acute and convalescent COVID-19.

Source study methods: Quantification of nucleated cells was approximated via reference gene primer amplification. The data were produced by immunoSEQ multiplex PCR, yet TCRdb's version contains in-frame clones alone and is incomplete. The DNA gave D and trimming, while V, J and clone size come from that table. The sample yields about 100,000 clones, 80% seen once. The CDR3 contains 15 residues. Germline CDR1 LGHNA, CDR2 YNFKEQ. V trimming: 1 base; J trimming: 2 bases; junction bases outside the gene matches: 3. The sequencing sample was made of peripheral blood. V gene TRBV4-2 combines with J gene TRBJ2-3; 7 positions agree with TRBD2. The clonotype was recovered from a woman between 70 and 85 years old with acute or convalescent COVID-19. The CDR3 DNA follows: TGTGCCAGCAGCCAAGGGGGGGGGAACACAGATACGCAGTATTTT. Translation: CASSQGGGNTDTQYF.